The rows below give T cell receptor beta chains drawn from one sample of a study of T cell repertoires in cytomegalovirus infection. TCRdb recomputed calls from the reads with MiXCR, one row per CDR3 protein. Here the sample spans under 200,000 distinct CDR3 sequences, roughly 9% being singletons. The source material was PBMCs. The receptors originated from a human donor in good health (CMV status not recorded). Some clones in this sample may be carry-over from other donors' samples. Each CDR3 is given with its conserved first and last residue. The D gene is left open where the match is weak. The listing skips clone size in some rows; elsewhere it reads once, few, many or a size class.

13,many,TRBV7-2,TRBJ2-1,TRBD2,TGTGCCAGCAGCCCGCGACTAGCAGGGGAGCAGTTCTTC,CASSPRLAGEQFF
12,-,TRBV30,TRBJ2-2,-,TGTGCCTGGAGTGCACATGCCGGGGAGCTGTTTTTT,CAWSAHAGELFF
17,many,TRBV7-6,TRBJ1-2,TRBD1,TGTGCCAGCAGCTCCTCACGACAGGGGTCTCTCCACTATGGCTACACCTTC,CASSSSRQGSLHYGYTF
17,few,TRBV7-9,TRBJ1-2,TRBD1,TGTGCCAGCAGCTTAGGGGGGACAGCCTTACATAACTATGGCTACACCTTC,CASSLGGTALHNYGYTF
13,few,TRBV5-4,TRBJ1-2,-,TGTGCCAGCAGCTATGAACCTAACTATGGCTACACCTTC,CASSYEPNYGYTF
18,many,TRBV7-2,TRBJ2-7,TRBD2,TGTGCCAGCAGCTTAGAGAAGGGACTAGCGGGTACACCCTACGAGCAGTACTTC,CASSLEKGLAGTPYEQYF
16,many,TRBV11-2,TRBJ2-1,TRBD2,TGTGCCAGCAGCCCCCGTGGCCTAGCGGGAAGCAATGAGCAGTTCTTC,CASSPRGLAGSNEQFF
12,many,TRBV7-9,TRBJ2-7,-,TGTGCCAGCACCCTAGTAGGGGGCGAGCAGTACTTC,CASTLVGGEQYF
13,-,TRBV7-2,TRBJ2-3,-,TGTGCCAGCAGAGCAGGACAGACAGATACGCAGTATTTT,CASRAGQTDTQYF
13,-,TRBV7-4,TRBJ2-3,-,TGTGCCAGCAGCCCCCTCCTCGGGGATACCAATTATTTT,CASSPLLGDTNYF
11,many,TRBV7-8,TRBJ2-1,-,TGTGCCAGCAGCTTATCGGATGAGCAGTTCTTC,CASSLSDEQFF
15,few,TRBV5-1,TRBJ2-2,TRBD1,TGCGCCAGCAGCTTGGTCGCAGGGGGCGTCGGGGAGCTGTTTTTT,CASSLVAGGVGELFF
14,many,TRBV28,TRBJ1-1,TRBD1,TGTGCCAGCAGTTTTCGACAGGGGGACACTGAAGCTTTCTTT,CASSFRQGDTEAFF
12,-,TRBV27,TRBJ2-7,-,TGTGCCAGCAGTTCCAGCCGCTTCGAGCAGTACTTC,CASSSSRFEQYF
19,many,TRBV7-2,TRBJ2-1,TRBD1,TGTGCCAGCAGCTTAAGAGGACAGGGGGCTTCAAGGGGAAACAATGAGCAGTTCTTC,CASSLRGQGASRGNNEQFF
14,few,TRBV6-1,TRBJ1-4,-,TGTGCCAGCAGCTCAGGGGAGAACTATGAAAAACTGTTTTTT,CASSSGENYEKLFF
15,few,TRBV12-3/TRBV12-4,TRBJ1-2,TRBD1,TGTGCCAGCAGGGGACAGGGTCGATTAGGCTATGGCTACACCTTC,CASRGQGRLGYGYTF
18,-,TRBV20-1,TRBJ2-1,TRBD2,TGCAGTGCTAGAACCCTGGGAACCACTAGCGGGGGGTACAATGAGCAGTTCTTC,CSARTLGTTSGGYNEQFF
12,many,TRBV2,TRBJ2-1,-,TGTGCCAGCAGTGAGACCCGGGACAAGACCCCCTTC,CASSETRDKTPF
14,-,TRBV7-2,TRBJ2-7,-,TGTGCCAGCAGCCCCCGACAGGTTGCTAAGGAGCAGTACTTC,CASSPRQVAKEQYF
14,-,TRBV5-1,TRBJ1-1,TRBD1,TGCGCCAGCAGCTCGGACAGGGGGAACACTGAAGCTTTCTTT,CASSSDRGNTEAFF